This entry describes one T cell receptor (beta chain). The antigen is not known. The sample is drawn from a study of vaccination and CD4 T cells after COVID-19. Turning to the study itself: Of the convalescent patients, who were SARS-CoV-2 positive by nasal swab PCR, about ten had mild and one severe disease. Study-level points and caveats: Median numbers of SARS-CoV-2-reactive clonotypes increased from approximately 21 to 38 (not a significant change).

The length of the CDR3 is 14 residues. The J segment lost 2 bases and the V segment lost 3 bases, leaving 2 bases of the junction unmatched. CDR1 is ENHRY and CDR2 is SYGVKD in the germline V gene. Treatment in this sample: approximately 9-day PBMC culture with coronavirus spike peptide pools or control peptides (ViraFEST assay). The study sequenced cultured CD4+ T cell DNA using the Oncomine TCR Beta short-read assay. Via MiXCR, TCRdb re-called the PCR reads, giving one row per CDR3 protein. The table lists roughly 7,300 distinct CDR3 sequences, 60% to 70% of them singletons. The receptor's source is a human donor who had recovered from COVID-19. Sequenced material: CD4+ T cells from blood, cultured in vitro. V is TRBV10-3 and J is TRBJ2-7; TRBD1 matches at 9 bases. The CDR3 protein is CAISDGTGTYEQYF. CDR3 DNA: TGTGCCATCAGTGACGGGACAGGGACCTACGAGCAGTACTTC.